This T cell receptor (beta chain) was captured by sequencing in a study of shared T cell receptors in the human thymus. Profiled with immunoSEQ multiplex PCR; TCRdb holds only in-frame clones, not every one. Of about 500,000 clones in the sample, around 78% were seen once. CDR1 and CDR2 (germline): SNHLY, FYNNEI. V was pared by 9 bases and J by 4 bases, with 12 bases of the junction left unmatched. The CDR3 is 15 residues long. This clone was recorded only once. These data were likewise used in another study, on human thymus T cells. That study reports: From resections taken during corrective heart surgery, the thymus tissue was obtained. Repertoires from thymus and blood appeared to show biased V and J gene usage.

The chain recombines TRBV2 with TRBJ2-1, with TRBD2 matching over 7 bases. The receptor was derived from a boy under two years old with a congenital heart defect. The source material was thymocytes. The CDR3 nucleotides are TGTGCCAGTCCCCCCGGGGGAGCGGGATACAATGAGCAGTTCTTC. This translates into CASPPGGAGYNEQFF.